This TCR beta chain comes out of a study of blood T cell repertoires in COVID-19. Across the study: The United States, Italy and Spain provided the acute and convalescent COVID-19 samples. T cells, B-cell-depleted T cells, or PBMCs provided the cDNA or gDNA that served as material.

In the authors' workflow: The authors estimated nucleated cell counts from reference gene primer amplification. Sequenced by immunoSEQ multiplex PCR; TCRdb stores in-frame clones only, minus some. V and J calls and clone size follow that table, whereas D and trimming were derived from the DNA. The data hold 140,000 or so clones, with 81% observed a single time. In germline, CDR1 is SGDLS, CDR2 YYNGEE. The CDR3 runs 16 residues. The junction had 6 bases not matched to a gene; V was cut back by 0 bases and J by 7 bases. The TCR sequence derives from a human donor in a cohort sampled during active COVID-19. The chain is built from TRBV9 and TRBJ2-2, with 10 bases aligning to TRBD2. Sequencing was done on a sample of peripheral blood. CDR3 DNA: TGTGCCAGCAGCGTAGAATTAGCGGGAGGAGTCGGGGAGCTGTTTTTT. Amino acid sequence: CASSVELAGGVGELFF.